Below, 26 T cell receptor beta chains from the same sample are listed, as sequenced in a study of T cell changes during pregnancy in multiple sclerosis. The data were produced by immunoSEQ multiplex PCR, yet TCRdb's version contains in-frame clones alone and is incomplete. The data contain 40,000 or so clones, roughly 90% of them singletons. The source was CD8+ T cells from peripheral blood mononuclear cells, collected before pregnancy. These receptors were taken from a female donor with multiple sclerosis, enrolled in a pregnancy study.

The V call is TRBV6-5, the J call TRBJ2-7; no clear D. This CDR3 has 13 residues. The V gene lost 4 bases and the J gene lost 4 bases, with 11 bases spanning the gap. Germline-derived CDR1 and CDR2 are MNHEY and SVGAGI. The CDR3, as DNA: TGTGCCAGCAGTTCATCTTTAGCTTACGAGCAGTACTTC. Protein product: CASSSSLAYEQYF.

The chain carries TRBV7-9 and TRBJ1-5; weak D call: TRBD1 (5 bases). Germline V gives CDR1 SEHNR, CDR2 FQNEAQ (reference sequence). Trimming removed 2 bases from V and 4 bases from J, with 9 bases in between. The length of the CDR3 is 14 residues. CDR3 in DNA: TGTGCCAGCAGCTTACAGGGAAATAATCAGCCCCAGCATTTT. The encoded protein is CASSLQGNNQPQHF. Based on the CDR3 plus reference TRBV7-9 and TRBJ1-5, the full variable domain is DTGVSQNPRHKITKRGQNVTFRCDPISEHNRLYWYRQTLGQGPEFLTYFQNEAQLEKSRLLSDRFSAERPKGSFSTLEIQRTEQGDSAMYLCASSLQGNNQPQHFGDGTRLSIL.

The rearrangement links TRBV9 to TRBJ2-5, with D possibly TRBD2 on 6 matching bases. CDR1 and CDR2 from the germline V gene are SGDLS and YYNGEE. With 0 bases removed from V and 5 bases from J, the gap between germline ends came to 14 bases. CDR3 length equals 15 residues. DNA for the CDR3: TGTGCCAGCAGCGTAGGGGGTAGCGGCGGGGAGACCCAGTACTTC. It codes for CASSVGGSGGETQYF.

The chain employs TRBV7-9 and TRBJ2-3; 8 bases are a match to TRBD2. The germline CDR1 and CDR2 sequences are SEHNR and FQNEAQ (reference sequence). The CDR3 consists of 15 residues. V trimming: 3 bases; J trimming: 4 bases; junction bases outside the gene matches: 6. This chain's CDR3 is CASSLGRGEADTQYF. The CDR3 bases are TGTGCCAGCAGCTTGGGGCGGGGGGAAGCAGATACGCAGTATTTT. Supplemented by reference TRBV7-9 and TRBJ2-3, the full variable domain reads DTGVSQNPRHKITKRGQNVTFRCDPISEHNRLYWYRQTLGQGPEFLTYFQNEAQLEKSRLLSDRFSAERPKGSFSTLEIQRTEQGDSAMYLCASSLGRGEADTQYFGPGTRLTVL.

The chain is built from TRBV7-3 and TRBJ2-5, with 8 bases fitting TRBD2. The CDR3 extends over 15 amino acids. The germline V gene encodes CDR1 SGHTA and CDR2 FQGTGA. Losses at the gene ends were 6 bases for V and 2 bases for J; bases not matched to a gene: 8. CDR3 nucleotide sequence: TGTGCCAGCAGTGCGAGCGGGGGAGTTCAAGAGACCCAGTACTTC. It encodes CASSASGGVQETQYF.

V and J are TRBV5-4 and TRBJ1-2, with TRBD1 matching over 8 bases. The CDR3 covers 15 residues. CDR1 SGHNT and CDR2 YYREEE come from the germline V gene (reference sequence). With 2 bases clipped from V and 1 base from J, the junction kept 4 bases outside the gene matches. In DNA, the CDR3 is TGTGCCAGCAGCTTCGGACAGGGCTATAACTATGGCTACACCTTC. Its translation is CASSFGQGYNYGYTF.

The chain combines TRBV6-4 with TRBJ1-2, with D perhaps matching TRBD1 (6 bases). The CDR3 has 17 residues. Germline V gene lookup returns CDR1 MRHNA and CDR2 SNTAGT. V lost 11 bases to trimming and J lost 6 bases, with 31 bases between them. The CDR3 DNA follows: TGTGCCGGATCTTCACGGGGGGGCAGTACTGGGGGTGATGGCTACACCTTC. Amino acids: CAGSSRGGSTGGDGYTF.

V and J are TRBV21-1 and TRBJ1-3; TRBD1 is taken as the D call from the table, unchecked against the DNA. TRBV21-1 is shown as a pseudogene. There are 17 residues in the CDR3. DNA for the CDR3: TGTGCCAGCAGCAATCTTACGCAGGGTTTATTTGGAAACACCATATATTTT. Translating it yields CASSNLTQGLFGNTIYF.

This clone showed up just once. This chain uses TRBV6-5 with TRBJ2-7; weak D call: TRBD1 (5 bases). Germline values: CDR1 MNHEY, CDR2 SVGAGI. This CDR3 has 13 amino acids. Trimming removed 2 bases from V and 12 bases from J, with 17 bases in between. The CDR3 coding sequence is TGTGCCAGCAGTTACCAAGCAGGGTTGGTGGGGTACTTC. Its protein product is CASSYQAGLVGYF.

V gene TRBV9 combines with J gene TRBJ2-1, with 9 bases that match TRBD2. Germline V gives CDR1 SGDLS, CDR2 YYNGEE. This CDR3 comprises 15 residues. The V gene end was trimmed by 4 bases and the J gene end by 7 bases; junction bases not matched to a gene: 9. CDR3: CASSLGLAGRNEQFF. Here the CDR3 DNA reads TGTGCCAGCAGCCTCGGGCTAGCGGGGAGAAATGAGCAGTTCTTC.

The chain links TRBV11-2 to TRBJ1-6, with TRBD1 as a possible D gene (6 bases). Trimming shortened V by 8 bases and J by 6 bases, and 17 bases separated the two germline ends. Looked up from germline, CDR1 is SGHAT and CDR2 is FQNNGV. The CDR3 covers 15 residues. The CDR3 region has the DNA TGTGCCAGCGAGTTCGAGGCAGGGGCTAATTCACCCCTCCACTTT. Residues: CASEFEAGANSPLHF.

CDR3 loop: CAWAEGNTEAFF. As DNA, the CDR3 is TGTGCCTGGGCTGAGGGGAACACTGAAGCTTTCTTT. This rearrangement joins TRBV30 to TRBJ1-1; no clear D. The CDR3 totals 12 residues. Germline V CDR1 and CDR2: GTSNPN, SVGIG (reference sequence). Trimming pared 5 bases from V and 1 base from J, leaving 8 bases between.

This clone was recorded a few times. The CDR3 region is CASSLERGYNEQFF. The CDR3 coding sequence is TGTGCCAGCAGTTTGGAGCGGGGGTACAATGAGCAGTTCTTC. The chain employs TRBV27 and TRBJ2-1; the match to TRBD2 covers 8 bases. The CDR3 runs to 14 residues. V trimming: 3 bases; J trimming: 4 bases; junction bases outside the gene matches: 2. Germline V gene data show CDR1 as MNHEY and CDR2 as SMNVEV (reference sequence).

The chain carries TRBV30 and TRBJ2-3; no reliable D call. The CDR3 extends over 12 amino acids. Trimming cost V 0 bases and J 6 bases, with 7 bases left between them. Germline V gene lookup returns CDR1 GTSNPN and CDR2 SVGIG (reference sequence). The CDR3, as DNA: TGTGCCTGGAGTGTCGGCGGTGATACGCAGTATTTT. Its protein product is CAWSVGGDTQYF.

This chain uses TRBV10-3 with TRBJ1-1; D is uncertain. CDR3 size: 16 residues. V was trimmed by 2 bases and J by 0 bases, leaving 13 bases between them. From germline, CDR1 is ENHRY and CDR2 SYGVKD. CDR3 amino acids: CAISELQKSMNTEAFF. Written as DNA, the CDR3 is TGTGCCATCAGTGAGCTACAGAAGAGTATGAACACTGAAGCTTTCTTT.

The rearrangement links TRBV9 to TRBJ1-1, with 9 bases fitting TRBD1. Per germline, CDR1 SGDLS and CDR2 YYNGEE. V gave up 3 bases and J gave up 5 bases; unmatched junction bases: 5. The CDR3 contains 14 residues. CDR3 protein: CASSADRGGTEAFF. The CDR3 coding sequence is TGTGCCAGCAGCGCGGACAGGGGAGGTACTGAAGCTTTCTTT.

Comments on this clone: This sample includes further DNA sequences coding for the same CDR3. The chain uses TRBV5-1 and TRBJ1-5, with D maybe TRBD1 (6 bases). The length of the CDR3 is 13 residues. The V end was cut by 5 bases, the J end by 5 bases, with 11 bases between. Germline V gene sequence: CDR1 SGHRS, CDR2 YFSETQ. Here the CDR3 reads CASSFEGDQPQHF. In DNA form, the CDR3 reads TGCGCCAGCAGTTTTGAGGGGGATCAGCCCCAGCATTTT.

This clone was observed a single time. This rearrangement joins TRBV9 to TRBJ2-6; D is unresolved. CDR3 length: 17 amino acids. Trimming cost V 0 bases and J 2 bases, with 12 bases left between them. In germline, CDR1 is SGDLS, CDR2 YYNGEE. The CDR3 DNA sequence: TGTGCCAGCAGCGTAGGAATCCGGAGCGCTGGGGCCAACGTCCTGACTTTC. Its protein product is CASSVGIRSAGANVLTF.

The gene calls are TRBV9 and TRBJ2-3; unclear D gene. V was cut by 2 bases and J by 6 bases, with 10 bases left in between. CDR3 length: 13 amino acids. CDR1 is SGDLS, CDR2 YYNGEE, per germline. The CDR3, as DNA: TGTGCCAGCAGCGTGGTGGGCCTTGATACGCAGTATTTT. Protein sequence: CASSVVGLDTQYF. Full variable domain (rest looked up from reference TRBV9 and TRBJ2-3): DSGVTQTPKHLITATGQRVTLRCSPRSGDLSVYWYQQSLDQGLQFLIQYYNGEERAKGNILERFSAQQFPDLHSELNLSSLELGDSALYFCASSVVGLDTQYFGPGTRLTVL.

The chain combines TRBV7-9 with TRBJ2-1, with 10 bases aligning to TRBD1. Germline CDR1 is SEHNR and CDR2 is FQNEAQ (reference sequence). The CDR3 is 15 amino acids. V shed 5 bases, J shed 5 bases, and the junction held 6 bases outside the gene matches. The CDR3 protein is CASSKTGGANNEQFF. For the CDR3, the DNA is TGTGCCAGCAGCAAGACAGGGGGCGCGAACAATGAGCAGTTCTTC.

This chain uses TRBV30 with TRBJ1-6; 7 bases fit TRBD1. With V trimmed by 5 bases and J by 9 bases, 13 bases remained unmatched. Germline lookup yields CDR1 GTSNPN and CDR2 SVGIG (reference sequence). The CDR3 consists of 15 residues. For the CDR3, the DNA is TGTGCCTGGGAGTATACCGACAGGGTGGGTTCACCCCTCCACTTT. This translates into CAWEYTDRVGSPLHF. The full variable domain, rest sourced from reference TRBV30 and TRBJ1-6, is SQTIHQWPATLVQPVGSPLSLECTVEGTSNPNLYWYRQAAGRGLQLLFYSVGIGQISSEVPQNLSASRPQDRQFILSSKKLLLSDSGFYLCAWEYTDRVGSPLHFGNGTRLTVT.

The chain uses TRBV11-2 and TRBJ2-5; 14 nucleotides align to TRBD2. Germline V lookup: CDR1 SGHAT, CDR2 FQNNGV. V shed 5 bases and J 5 bases; nucleotides not matched to a gene: 4. The CDR3 consists of 15 residues. The CDR3: CASSTRTSGRETQYF. CDR3 nucleotide sequence: TGTGCCAGCAGCACCAGGACTAGCGGGAGGGAGACCCAGTACTTC.

This rearrangement joins TRBV30 to TRBJ1-1; perhaps TRBD1 as D (5 bases). The CDR3 loop spans 11 amino acids. Trimming took 3 bases from V and 5 from J, leaving 7 bases between them. The V gene's germline CDR1 is GTSNPN and CDR2 SVGIG (reference sequence). Here the CDR3 reads CAWRGATEAFF. CDR3 DNA: TGTGCCTGGAGAGGGGCTACTGAAGCTTTCTTT.

The V gene is TRBV27, the J gene TRBJ2-5; 10 bases agree with TRBD1. The V segment lost 6 bases and the J segment 2 bases; nucleotides outside the gene matches: 6. Germline V gives CDR1 MNHEY, CDR2 SMNVEV (reference sequence). CDR3 size: 15 residues. As DNA, the CDR3 is TGTGCCAGCAGAATTGGGGACAGGGGTCAAGAGACCCAGTACTTC. Its protein is CASRIGDRGQETQYF.

This clone turned up a few times. The J gene is TRBJ1-6, the V gene TRBV7-3; a weak D match, TRBD1 (5 bases). Deletions cut 6 bases from V and 8 bases from J, with 20 bases between. Germline CDR1 and CDR2: SGHTA and FQGTGA. The CDR3 contains 16 residues. This CDR3 reads CASRSRLGGADSPLHF. The CDR3 DNA is TGTGCCAGCAGATCACGTTTAGGAGGGGCCGATTCACCCCTCCACTTT.

This sequence joins TRBV27 and TRBJ1-1; 8 nucleotides agree with TRBD1. The CDR3 loop spans 13 amino acids. Germline CDR1 MNHEY, CDR2 SMNVEV (reference sequence). Unmatched junction bases numbered 4, after V lost 5 bases and J lost 5 bases. The CDR3 reads CASSPGGRTEAFF. The CDR3 DNA sequence: TGTGCCAGCAGTCCAGGGGGCCGGACTGAAGCTTTCTTT.